This T cell receptor (beta chain) was identified during a study of blood T cells in healthy people across ages. The length of the CDR3 is 16 residues. The ends lost 1 base at V and 7 bases at J; junction bases unmatched: 6. Study findings and constraints: A roughly linear age-dependent decrease characterized TCR beta diversity per million T cells. There were more naive CD4+ cells and higher diversity in long-lived donors than in aged donors.

Note on this clonotype: What it recognizes is unknown.

A second roughly 7 to 11 cycle PCR used barcoded and J-beta primers. TCRdb reanalysed the 5' RACE reads using MiXCR and keeps one entry per CDR3 protein. The table has about 1.6 million distinct CDR3 sequences, about 31% seen once. Sequencing was done on a sample of blood. The receptor was derived from a woman aged 30 to 39 in good health. The chain employs TRBV12-3 or TRBV12-4 and TRBJ2-1; 11 bases match TRBD2. The CDR3: CASSLGPSGRYNEQFF. The CDR3 DNA is TGTGCCAGCAGTTTAGGTCCTAGCGGGAGGTATAATGAGCAGTTCTTC.